This is a list of T cell receptor beta chains from one sample in a study of blood T cell repertoires in COVID-19. Data came from immunoSEQ multiplex PCR; TCRdb stores just in-frame clones and leaves some out. The table includes around 150,000 clones, around 82% detected once. Material for sequencing was peripheral blood. The source of these receptors is a man aged 60 to 75 with active or convalescent COVID-19. Both conserved end residues are part of each CDR3. Fields, in order: V gene, clone size, J gene, D gene, CDR3 length, CDR3 protein, CDR3 DNA. D genes are given only for firm matches. Clone size is stated in some rows and not others, as once, few, many or a class when expanded.

v_gene: TRBV5-1
abundance: .
j_gene: TRBJ1-6
d_gene: .
len: 14
CDR3aa: CASSLGGEGSPLHF
CDR3nt: TGCGCCAGCAGCTTGGGTGGAGAAGGTTCACCCCTCCACTTT

v_gene: TRBV9
abundance: .
j_gene: TRBJ1-3
d_gene: .
len: 15
CDR3aa: CASSDTGFSGNTIYF
CDR3nt: TGTGCCAGCAGCGATACAGGTTTTTCTGGAAACACCATATATTTT

v_gene: TRBV5-6
abundance: once
j_gene: TRBJ1-5
d_gene: .
len: 14
CDR3aa: CASSLGQVGQPQHF
CDR3nt: TGTGCCAGCAGCTTGGGACAGGTCGGCCAGCCCCAGCATTTT

v_gene: TRBV10-3
abundance: .
j_gene: TRBJ2-7
d_gene: TRBD2
len: 14
CDR3aa: CAISQRGGFDEQYF
CDR3nt: TGTGCCATCAGCCAACGGGGAGGGTTTGACGAGCAGTACTTC

v_gene: TRBV9
abundance: .
j_gene: TRBJ2-3
d_gene: TRBD1
len: 16
CDR3aa: CASSVGPQGAADTQYF
CDR3nt: TGTGCCAGCAGCGTAGGGCCACAGGGGGCGGCAGATACGCAGTATTTT

v_gene: TRBV7-9
abundance: many
j_gene: TRBJ2-1
d_gene: .
len: 13
CDR3aa: CASSPHIPNEQFF
CDR3nt: TGTGCCAGCAGCCCACATATTCCCAATGAGCAGTTCTTC

v_gene: TRBV6-5
abundance: .
j_gene: TRBJ2-7
d_gene: TRBD2
len: 15
CDR3aa: CASSRQTSGTHEQYF
CDR3nt: TGTGCCAGCAGCCGCCAGACTAGCGGGACTCACGAGCAGTACTTC

v_gene: TRBV9
abundance: .
j_gene: TRBJ2-5
d_gene: TRBD1
len: 13
CDR3aa: CASSLGTEETQYF
CDR3nt: TGTGCCAGCAGCCTAGGGACAGAAGAGACCCAGTACTTC

v_gene: TRBV18
abundance: .
j_gene: TRBJ1-4
d_gene: TRBD1
len: 16
CDR3aa: CASSPRDRSTNEKLFF
CDR3nt: TGTGCCAGCTCACCGCGGGACAGATCAACTAATGAAAAACTGTTTTTT

v_gene: TRBV29-1
abundance: once
j_gene: TRBJ2-1
d_gene: TRBD1
len: 15
CDR3aa: CSVGQLLSSYNEQFF
CDR3nt: TGCAGCGTGGGACAGCTCCTTAGCTCCTACAATGAGCAGTTCTTC

v_gene: TRBV13
abundance: .
j_gene: TRBJ1-1
d_gene: .
len: 15
CDR3aa: CASSLSTGKNTEAFF
CDR3nt: TGTGCCAGCAGCTTATCCACAGGGAAGAACACTGAAGCTTTCTTC

v_gene: TRBV5-4
abundance: few
j_gene: TRBJ2-7
d_gene: TRBD1
len: 14
CDR3aa: CASNSGTGGYEQYF
CDR3nt: TGTGCCAGCAACTCCGGGACAGGGGGCTACGAGCAGTACTTC

v_gene: TRBV28
abundance: .
j_gene: TRBJ1-2
d_gene: .
len: 15
CDR3aa: CASSQPSAIRGGYTF
CDR3nt: TGTGCCAGCAGCCAACCCTCGGCCATTCGGGGTGGCTACACCTTC

v_gene: TRBV2
abundance: .
j_gene: TRBJ1-1
d_gene: TRBD1
len: 15
CDR3aa: CASSVQSGQGAEAFF
CDR3nt: TGTGCCAGCAGTGTACAGTCGGGACAGGGGGCTGAAGCTTTCTTT

v_gene: TRBV20-1
abundance: few
j_gene: TRBJ1-1
d_gene: .
len: 14
CDR3aa: CSASLWPANTEAFF
CDR3nt: TGCAGTGCTAGTCTTTGGCCCGCGAACACTGAAGCTTTCTTT

v_gene: TRBV10-2
abundance: .
j_gene: TRBJ1-5
d_gene: .
len: 13
CDR3aa: CASSRTGNQPQHF
CDR3nt: TGCGCCAGCAGTCGGACAGGCAATCAGCCCCAGCATTTT

v_gene: TRBV6-5
abundance: .
j_gene: TRBJ1-1
d_gene: .
len: 14
CDR3aa: CASSRQLSNTEAFF
CDR3nt: TGTGCCAGCAGTCGACAGTTATCGAACACTGAAGCTTTCTTT

v_gene: TRBV27
abundance: .
j_gene: TRBJ2-1
d_gene: .
len: 13
CDR3aa: CATLGQNYNEQFF
CDR3nt: TGTGCCACCCTAGGACAGAACTACAATGAGCAGTTCTTC

v_gene: TRBV3-1/TRBV3-2
abundance: .
j_gene: TRBJ2-1
d_gene: .
len: 16
CDR3aa: CASSQLRAGSYNEQFF
CDR3nt: TGTGCCAGCAGCCAACTGCGGGCTGGCTCCTACAATGAGCAGTTCTTC

v_gene: TRBV3-1/TRBV3-2
abundance: medium-sized
j_gene: TRBJ1-2
d_gene: TRBD1
len: 14
CDR3aa: CASSQGGTVNGYTF
CDR3nt: TGTGCCAGCAGCCAAGGTGGGACAGTTAATGGCTACACCTTC

v_gene: TRBV5-5
abundance: .
j_gene: TRBJ1-1
d_gene: .
len: 13
CDR3aa: CASSFRQGTEAFF
CDR3nt: TGTGCCAGCAGCTTTCGGCAGGGGACTGAAGCTTTCTTT

v_gene: TRBV2
abundance: few
j_gene: TRBJ1-5
d_gene: .
len: 13
CDR3aa: CASSELGREPQHF
CDR3nt: TGTGCCAGCAGTGAACTAGGGAGGGAGCCCCAGCATTTT

v_gene: TRBV19
abundance: few
j_gene: TRBJ1-1
d_gene: .
len: 13
CDR3aa: CASMPTMRTEAFF
CDR3nt: TGTGCCAGTATGCCCACAATGAGGACTGAAGCTTTCTTT

v_gene: TRBV7-9
abundance: .
j_gene: TRBJ1-1
d_gene: .
len: 14
CDR3aa: CASSIDRANTEAFF
CDR3nt: TGTGCCAGCAGCATCGACAGAGCGAACACTGAAGCTTTCTTT

v_gene: TRBV7-9
abundance: .
j_gene: TRBJ1-3
d_gene: .
len: 14
CDR3aa: CASKYSGAGNTIYF
CDR3nt: TGTGCCAGCAAGTACTCAGGGGCGGGAAACACCATATATTTT

v_gene: TRBV2
abundance: .
j_gene: TRBJ1-5
d_gene: TRBD1
len: 13
CDR3aa: CASGETGAQPQHF
CDR3nt: TGTGCCAGCGGGGAGACAGGGGCTCAGCCCCAGCATTTT

v_gene: TRBV19
abundance: .
j_gene: TRBJ2-7
d_gene: TRBD2
len: 15
CDR3aa: CASSRGLAGGYEQYF
CDR3nt: TGTGCCAGTAGTAGGGGACTAGCGGGAGGCTACGAGCAGTACTTC

v_gene: TRBV7-9
abundance: .
j_gene: TRBJ2-2
d_gene: TRBD1
len: 16
CDR3aa: CASSLAWQGAPGELFF
CDR3nt: TGTGCCAGCAGCTTAGCGTGGCAGGGGGCGCCCGGGGAGCTGTTTTTT

v_gene: TRBV29-1
abundance: .
j_gene: TRBJ1-1
d_gene: .
len: 13
CDR3aa: CSVGGSMNTEAFF
CDR3nt: TGCAGCGTCGGAGGAAGTATGAACACTGAAGCTTTCTTT

v_gene: TRBV5-1
abundance: .
j_gene: TRBJ2-2
d_gene: .
len: 15
CDR3aa: CASSLAQGNTGELFF
CDR3nt: TGCGCCAGCAGCTTGGCGCAGGGGAACACCGGGGAGCTGTTTTTT

v_gene: TRBV5-1
abundance: .
j_gene: TRBJ2-7
d_gene: .
len: 14
CDR3aa: CASSLKQGSYEQYF
CDR3nt: TGCGCCAGCAGCCTAAAACAGGGTTCCTACGAGCAGTACTTC

v_gene: TRBV7-8
abundance: .
j_gene: TRBJ2-7
d_gene: .
len: 13
CDR3aa: CASSTDISYEQYF
CDR3nt: TGTGCCAGCAGCACCGACATATCCTACGAGCAGTACTTC

v_gene: TRBV5-1
abundance: .
j_gene: TRBJ2-7
d_gene: .
len: 13
CDR3aa: CASSPDRTYEQYF
CDR3nt: TGCGCCAGCAGCCCGGACAGAACCTACGAGCAGTACTTC

v_gene: TRBV28
abundance: .
j_gene: TRBJ2-7
d_gene: TRBD1
len: 14
CDR3aa: CASSRDRGVYEQYF
CDR3nt: TGTGCCAGCAGCCGAGACAGGGGGGTCTACGAGCAGTACTTC

v_gene: TRBV5-1
abundance: .
j_gene: TRBJ2-5
d_gene: .
len: 15
CDR3aa: CASTRDRLEWETQYF
CDR3nt: TGCGCCAGCACCAGAGATAGACTAGAATGGGAGACCCAGTACTTC

v_gene: TRBV20-1
abundance: .
j_gene: TRBJ2-2
d_gene: .
len: 16
CDR3aa: CSASFTSHLNTGELFF
CDR3nt: TGCAGTGCTAGTTTCACTAGCCATTTAAACACCGGGGAGCTGTTTTTT

v_gene: TRBV5-6
abundance: .
j_gene: TRBJ1-6
d_gene: TRBD1
len: 15
CDR3aa: CASSLEGALGSPLHF
CDR3nt: TGTGCCAGCAGCTTGGAGGGGGCACTTGGATCACCCCTCCACTTT

v_gene: TRBV6-1
abundance: .
j_gene: TRBJ2-7
d_gene: TRBD2
len: 15
CDR3aa: CASSESAGVSYEQYF
CDR3nt: TGTGCCAGCAGTGAAAGTGCGGGGGTCTCCTACGAGCAGTACTTC

v_gene: TRBV5-1
abundance: few
j_gene: TRBJ1-1
d_gene: .
len: 14
CDR3aa: CASSVRDFYTEAFF
CDR3nt: TGCGCCAGCAGCGTGAGGGACTTTTACACTGAAGCTTTCTTT

v_gene: TRBV6-1
abundance: .
j_gene: TRBJ2-6
d_gene: .
len: 16
CDR3aa: CASSEAHTSGANVLTF
CDR3nt: TGTGCCAGCAGTGAGGCACATACATCTGGGGCCAACGTCCTGACTTTC

v_gene: TRBV2
abundance: .
j_gene: TRBJ2-3
d_gene: .
len: 14
CDR3aa: CASRGRITTDTQYF
CDR3nt: TGTGCCAGCAGGGGCAGGATAACCACAGATACGCAGTATTTT

v_gene: TRBV3-1/TRBV3-2
abundance: .
j_gene: TRBJ2-1
d_gene: TRBD2
len: 16
CDR3aa: CASSRTSGNPYNEQFF
CDR3nt: TGTGCCAGCAGCCGAACTAGCGGGAACCCCTACAATGAGCAGTTCTTC

v_gene: TRBV5-6
abundance: .
j_gene: TRBJ1-2
d_gene: .
len: 13
CDR3aa: CASSLERNYGYTF
CDR3nt: TGTGCCAGCAGCTTGGAACGGAACTATGGCTACACCTTC

v_gene: TRBV6-5
abundance: few
j_gene: TRBJ1-1
d_gene: .
len: 14
CDR3aa: CASTYGQGNTEAFF
CDR3nt: TGTGCCAGCACCTACGGGCAGGGGAACACTGAAGCTTTCTTT

v_gene: TRBV7-2
abundance: few
j_gene: TRBJ2-5
d_gene: .
len: 16
CDR3aa: CASSLDGQIISETQYF
CDR3nt: TGTGCCAGCAGCTTAGATGGACAAATAATTTCGGAGACCCAGTACTTC

v_gene: TRBV6-6
abundance: few
j_gene: TRBJ2-7
d_gene: .
len: 14
CDR3aa: CASSYPGMNYEQYF
CDR3nt: TGTGCCAGCAGTTACCCCGGGATGAACTACGAGCAGTACTTC

v_gene: TRBV5-1
abundance: once
j_gene: TRBJ1-1
d_gene: .
len: 14
CDR3aa: CASSLAVEGTEAFF
CDR3nt: TGCGCCAGCAGCTTGGCGGTGGAGGGCACTGAAGCTTTCTTT

v_gene: TRBV2
abundance: .
j_gene: TRBJ2-7
d_gene: TRBD1
len: 17
CDR3aa: CASSRTGTGASSYEQYF
CDR3nt: TGTGCCAGCAGCCGCACCGGGACAGGCGCCAGCTCCTACGAGCAGTACTTC

v_gene: TRBV9
abundance: .
j_gene: TRBJ1-5
d_gene: TRBD1
len: 16
CDR3aa: CASSPGTGTRGQPQHF
CDR3nt: TGTGCCAGCAGCCCAGGGACAGGAACGCGTGGTCAGCCCCAGCATTTT

v_gene: TRBV5-8
abundance: .
j_gene: TRBJ1-1
d_gene: .
len: 15
CDR3aa: CASSSYRQLNTEAFF
CDR3nt: TGTGCCAGCAGCTCCTACCGACAGCTGAACACTGAAGCTTTCTTT

v_gene: TRBV9
abundance: few
j_gene: TRBJ2-1
d_gene: TRBD2
len: 15
CDR3aa: CASSVELAAYNEQFF
CDR3nt: TGTGCCAGCAGCGTAGAACTAGCGGCCTACAATGAGCAGTTCTTC

v_gene: TRBV2
abundance: .
j_gene: TRBJ2-1
d_gene: TRBD1
len: 13
CDR3aa: CASRWDSNNEQFF
CDR3nt: TGTGCCAGCAGGTGGGACAGCAACAATGAGCAGTTCTTC